This T cell receptor (beta chain) emerged from a study of T cell repertoires and HLA-DP antigens. Whole-study context: One alloantigen had around 11 groove amino acid differences from self, the other one.

The primer mix covered 54 TRBV segments and 13 TRBJ segments. Libraries were prepared by immunoSEQ multiplex PCR; TCRdb keeps only in-frame clonotypes and omits some of them. This table has fewer than 75,000 clones, about four fifths appearing once. The ends were cut back, 0 bases at V and 0 bases at J, with 8 bases in the middle. The germline V gene has CDR1 LGHNA and CDR2 YSLEER. The CDR3 length is 16 residues. As regards this clone: What it binds is not known.

Untouched CD4+ T cells were bead-isolated from PBMC at around 98% purity. The sample taken for sequencing was CD4+ T cells from PBMCs. The genes are TRBV4-3 and TRBJ2-2; no definite D call. The clonotype comes from a man aged 60 to 75 in good health and CMV-seronegative. In DNA form, the CDR3 reads TGCGCCAGCAGCCAAGAGGGTGCCTCGAACACCGGGGAGCTGTTTTTT. It specifies CASSQEGASNTGELFF.